This TCR beta chain was obtained from a study of tumor and adjacent non-tumor tissue in lung cancer. Study-wide context: Samples averaged around 4 million productive TCRbeta reads each.

The CDR3 has 13 amino acids. The germline V gene encodes CDR1 DFQATT and CDR2 SNEGSKA (reference sequence). J was trimmed by 7 bases and V by 7 bases; bases with no gene match: 11. No cell sorting was done before RNA was extracted from the tissue. Newly diagnosed lung cancer patients had thoracic surgery in China, August–November 2014, without prior chemotherapy. TCRbeta libraries were built with three rounds of nested PCR, modified from ARM-PCR. In TCRdb, the multiplex PCR reads were re-called with MiXCR into one record per CDR3 protein. The table has 95,000 to 150,000 distinct CDR3 sequences, 60% to 70% seen once.

Sequences were obtained from lung tumor tissue. The chain carries TRBV20-1 and TRBJ1-2; 8 positions match TRBD1. The TCR originated in a man younger than 40 with non-small cell lung cancer. The CDR3 sequence: CSVMDRVGLGYTF. CDR3 in DNA: TGCAGTGTTATGGACAGGGTCGGTCTTGGCTACACCTTC.